One sample yielded the 13 T cell receptor beta chains listed below, sequenced in a study of T cell responses to AZD1222 COVID-19 vaccine. TCRdb's table, derived via immunoSEQ multiplex PCR, lists solely in-frame clones and lacks some. This table holds 150,000 to 200,000 clones, around nine tenths found once. The sample was peripheral blood, taken 28 days after the second AZD1222 dose. The origin of the receptors is an adult who received the AZD1222 COVID-19 vaccine.

This chain links TRBV7-2 with TRBJ1-4; tentatively, D is TRBD1 (6 bases). Looked up from germline, CDR1 is SGHTA and CDR2 is FQGNSA. The CDR3 has 14 amino acids. V lost 1 base and J lost 3, with 6 bases in between. This CDR3 is CASSLDRANEKLFF. CDR3 sequence (DNA): TGTGCCAGCAGCTTAGACAGGGCTAATGAAAAACTGTTTTTT.

This chain joins TRBV19 and TRBJ1-5; the D is unclear. CDR1 is LNHDA, CDR2 SQIVND, per germline (reference sequence). With 1 base removed from V and 3 bases from J, the gap between germline ends came to 10 bases. This CDR3 region has 15 residues. CDR3 sequence (DNA): TGTGCCAGTAGTATAGTAGAGGGCTCCAATCAGCCCCAGCATTTT. This gives the protein CASSIVEGSNQPQHF. The whole variable domain, remainder taken from reference TRBV19 and TRBJ1-5, is DGGITQSPKYLFRKEGQNVTLSCEQNLNHDAMYWYRQDPGQGLRLIYYSQIVNDFQKGDIAEGYSVSREKKESFPLTVTSAQKNPTAFYLCASSIVEGSNQPQHFGDGTRLSIL.

The count of this clone is one. The chain links TRBV7-9 to TRBJ2-7, with TRBD1 identical over 9 bases. Trimming took 1 base from V and 3 from J; bases not matched to a gene: 1. Germline V gene sequence: CDR1 SEHNR, CDR2 FQNEAQ (reference sequence). The CDR3 contains 14 residues. The CDR3 is CASSLGQGGYEQYF. The DNA for the CDR3 is TGTGCCAGCAGCTTAGGACAGGGGGGCTACGAGCAGTACTTC. Supplemented by reference TRBV7-9 and TRBJ2-7, the full variable domain reads DTGVSQNPRHKITKRGQNVTFRCDPISEHNRLYWYRQTLGQGPEFLTYFQNEAQLEKSRLLSDRFSAERPKGSFSTLEIQRTEQGDSAMYLCASSLGQGGYEQYFGPGTRLTVT.

The chain recombines TRBV30 with TRBJ2-1; a possible D gene is TRBD1 (5 bases). Germline CDR1 and CDR2: GTSNPN and SVGIG (reference sequence). The CDR3 contains 11 residues. V was cut by 5 bases and J by 7 bases, with 9 bases left in between. The CDR3 spells CAWVDINEQFF. The CDR3 DNA reads as TGTGCCTGGGTGGACATTAATGAGCAGTTCTTC.

This clone was recorded once. This chain connects TRBV7-9 to TRBJ2-7; D may be TRBD2 (5 bases). Trimming removed 2 bases at V and 0 bases at J, with 8 bases between. CDR3 length equals 14 residues. The germline CDR1 and CDR2 sequences are SEHNR and FQNEAQ (reference sequence). CDR3 protein: CASSLTGNSYEQYF. The CDR3, as DNA: TGTGCCAGCAGCTTAACGGGAAACTCCTACGAGCAGTACTTC.

The chain links TRBV28 to TRBJ1-6; 7 nucleotides align to TRBD1. The length of the CDR3 is 14 residues. Germline CDR1 MDHEN, CDR2 SYDVKM. Trimming at V came to 5 bases and at J to 8 bases, leaving 6 bases not matched to a gene. The CDR3: CASSLQGRYSPLHF. The CDR3 coding sequence is TGTGCCAGCAGTCTACAGGGGAGGTATTCACCCCTCCACTTT.

The chain links TRBV7-3 to TRBJ2-2, with 11 bases matching TRBD2. CDR1 is SGHTA and CDR2 is FQGTGA in the germline V gene. The junction had 5 bases not matched to a gene; V was cut back by 5 bases and J by 6 bases. CDR3 length: 15 amino acids. CDR3 protein: CASSTSGSRAGELFF. The DNA for the CDR3 is TGTGCCAGCAGCACTAGCGGGAGTCGCGCCGGGGAGCTGTTTTTT.

This clone was picked up one time. Written as DNA, the CDR3 is TGTGCCAGTAGTATCCCCTTGACAGGGTTCACCGGGGAGCTGTTTTTT. It yields the protein CASSIPLTGFTGELFF. The chain joins TRBV19 to TRBJ2-2; 7 nucleotides align to TRBD1. Per the germline V gene, CDR1 is LNHDA and CDR2 is SQIVND (reference sequence). CDR3 length equals 16 residues. V dropped 3 bases and J dropped 4; count of bases not matched to a gene: 8.

The rearrangement links TRBV9 to TRBJ2-7; 9 bases fit TRBD1. V lost 4 bases, J lost 2 bases, and 4 bases stayed unmatched. The germline gives CDR1 SGDLS, CDR2 YYNGEE. The CDR3 covers 14 residues. In nucleotides, the CDR3 is TGTGCCAGCAGCATCACAGGGGGCCCCTACGAGCAGTACTTC. This translates into CASSITGGPYEQYF.

The genes are TRBV6-5 and TRBJ2-3, with TRBD1 identical over 9 bases. The CDR3 is 14 amino acids. Per germline, CDR1 MNHEY and CDR2 SVGAGI. V shed 5 bases, J shed 9 bases, and the junction held 9 bases outside the gene matches. Here the CDR3 reads CASSKNRGQGTQYF. The CDR3 nucleotides are TGTGCCAGCAGTAAGAACAGGGGGCAGGGGACGCAGTATTTT.

This sequence joins TRBV18 and TRBJ2-3; D not resolved. Trimming removed 1 base from V and 0 bases from J, with 8 bases in between. The CDR3 runs 15 residues. The germline gives CDR1 KGHSH, CDR2 LQKENI. CDR3: CASSPQQESTDTQYF. The CDR3 DNA reads as TGTGCCAGCTCACCACAGCAGGAAAGCACAGATACGCAGTATTTT.

The chain carries TRBV7-6 and TRBJ2-7; D is perhaps TRBD2 (5 bases). This CDR3 is 15 amino acids long. Germline assignment: CDR1 SGHVS and CDR2 FNYEAQ. V shed 6 bases and J shed 3 bases, with 18 bases lying between them. The CDR3 reads CASSSLAGQYYEQYF. DNA of the CDR3: TGTGCCAGCAGTTCTCTCGCGGGTCAATACTACGAGCAGTACTTC.

The chain has TRBV5-1 and TRBJ1-1, with D possibly being TRBD1 (5 bases). This CDR3 contains 14 residues. V was cut by 2 bases and J by 0 bases, with 8 bases left in between. Germline assignment: CDR1 SGHRS and CDR2 YFSETQ. The CDR3 region has the DNA TGCGCCAGCAGCTTCGGGGCCGTGAACACTGAAGCTTTCTTT. It translates to CASSFGAVNTEAFF.